This TCR beta chain comes out of a study of identical twins. This clonotype was recorded many times. TCRdb recomputed calls from the 5' RACE reads with MiXCR, one row per CDR3 protein. This sample has 400,000 to 500,000 distinct CDR3 sequences, with about 13% found just once. This CDR3 comprises 13 residues. Trimming shortened V by 3 bases and J by 0 bases, and 3 bases separated the two germline ends. The data also belong to a second study, concerning yellow fever vaccine responses in identical twins.

This TCR was sampled from a woman under 30 in good health. Specimen: CD4+ T cells sorted from blood. The rearrangement links TRBV12-3 or TRBV12-4 to TRBJ1-5; D ambiguous. The DNA of the CDR3 is TGTGCCAGCAGTTTCAATAGCAATCAGCCCCAGCATTTT. This encodes CASSFNSNQPQHF.